This T cell receptor (beta chain) appears in the sequencing data of a study of CD8 T cells in Susac syndrome (dated by TCRdb to about 2019). For context, the study as a whole: Among the sequenced Susac syndrome patients, about 6 had clinically active disease and eight were in clinical remission. At blood withdrawal, Susac syndrome patients were either therapy-naive, taking corticosteroids (in some cases with IVIg as well), or taking IVIg alone. Whether CD8+ T cell activation and differentiation in Susac syndrome was antigen driven was tested using repertoire sequencing.

RNA was extracted using the RNeasy kit, and roughly 0.5 to 1 ug of the RNA was reverse transcribed with random hexamers. TCR beta CDR3 regions were amplified with the immunoSEQ multiplex PCR assay covering 54 Vbeta and 13 Jbeta segments. To correct PCR amplification bias, a synthetic template baseline was used for both primer optimization and computational correction. In the original analysis: Only productive sequences were kept, with reads annotated to V, D and J genes according to IMGT and analyzed in immunoSEQ Analyzer. To calculate clonality, Shannon entropy was normalized by log2 of the number of productive unique sequences and then subtracted from one. Public and private clones were assessed among the 100 most prevalent clones of each patient and control. Susac-specific clones were defined as absent from healthy and MS cohorts, 1052 published viral clones and other ImmuneACCESS disease sequences. TCRdb reanalyzed the raw reads on its own, using fastp at Q25 for trimming and MiXCR for clone calling, and kept in-frame beta chains. Each CDR3 protein gets just one entry, which takes the most common genes and DNA from the rows behind it. The V and J calls were determined by TCRdb, not by the authors. This sample is represented by about 210,000 distinct CDR3 sequences; 85% to 95% of them were singletons. 0.15% to 0.2% of the sample comes from the top ten.

Broad study findings and their caveats: No clonal expansion was detected in the CD4+ T cell repertoire of Susac syndrome patients. The number of individuals in the TCR sequencing and HLA analysis was recognized as being relatively small.

The CDR3, from cysteine to phenylalanine, totals 14 residues. CDR3 DNA only is kept here, 42 bases in frame from base 1. CDR1 is given as SGHRS and CDR2 as YFSETQ, both from the germline V gene. V was cut back by 4 bases and J by 6 bases, leaving a gap of 13 bases between them. Turning to this clonotype: The target of this receptor is not known. No base qualities exist here, and no much larger clone lies one base off it.

High-throughput TCR beta sequencing profiled peripheral blood CD8+ and CD4+ T cells from healthy donors, Susac syndrome patients and multiple sclerosis patients. The Susac syndrome patients fulfilled recently defined diagnostic criteria for definite or probable disease. Bulk CD8+ and CD4+ T cells were purified by magnetic negative isolation, while CD8+ TEMRA cells were enriched using FACS. Blood was collected in EDTA tubes and processed within 24 hours, with PBMCs isolated through density gradient centrifugation. PBMCs intended for TCR sequencing were frozen in liquid nitrogen and were later thawed in a 37 degrees C water bath. Purity of sorted or isolated CD4+, CD8+ and CD8+ TEMRA cells was at least 90%.

The sequence joins TRBV5-1 to TRBJ2-2; the D segment might be TRBD1 or TRBD2, since each matches 5 bases. The source material was CD4+ T cells from PBMCs. The sequence was collected from a human donor with Susac syndrome. The CDR3 protein is CASSPDRGAGELFF. The DNA sequence follows: TGCGCCAGCAGCCCCGACCGGGGCGCCGGGGAGCTGTTTTTT.